The 30 T cell receptor beta chains below were found in one sample sequenced in a study of T cell responses to AZD1222 COVID-19 vaccine. Sequenced by immunoSEQ multiplex PCR; TCRdb stores in-frame clones only, minus some. The top ten hold 0.49% of the sample, which has over 150,000 clones, about 86% seen once. The material sequenced was peripheral blood, taken on day 0 of AZD1222 vaccination. The receptors were gathered from an adult in good health.

The genes are TRBV19 and TRBJ2-1; D is possibly TRBD2 (6 bases). The CDR3 loop spans 14 amino acids. The germline CDR1 and CDR2 sequences are LNHDA and SQIVND (reference sequence). V dropped 5 bases and J dropped 5 bases, with 13 bases sitting between them. The CDR3 DNA reads TGTGCCAGTAGTTTGGGACTTCCCCACAATGAGCAGTTCTTC. It encodes CASSLGLPHNEQFF.

This clone was counted a few times. V gene TRBV30 combines with J gene TRBJ2-3; TRBD1 is a possible D gene (6 bases). V was trimmed by 0 bases and J by 4 bases, leaving 14 bases between them. The CDR3 runs 15 residues. The germline V gene has CDR1 GTSNPN and CDR2 SVGIG (reference sequence). The CDR3 DNA sequence: TGTGCCTGGAGTGTACCGGTGGGGGCATCAGATACGCAGTATTTT. This encodes CAWSVPVGASDTQYF.

The chain has TRBV12-5 and TRBJ2-3, with D possibly matching TRBD2 (5 bases). The CDR3 runs to 13 residues. CDR1 is LGHNT, CDR2 FRNRAP, per germline. Trimming removed 4 bases at V and 2 bases at J, with 7 bases between. The CDR3 DNA sequence: TGTGCTAGTGGTTCGGGAAACACAGATACGCAGTATTTT. Protein product: CASGSGNTDTQYF.

CDR3 coding DNA: TGTGCCAGCAGTCCCCGTCCGAACTATGGCTACACCTTC. It specifies CASSPRPNYGYTF. The V call is TRBV6-1, the J call TRBJ1-2; D gene uncertain. The CDR3 contains 13 residues. The V and J ends lost 5 bases and 2 bases respectively, with 9 bases between them. Germline V CDR1 and CDR2: MNHNS, SASEGT.

In this sample, this clone turned up once. The chain couples TRBV11-3 to TRBJ2-7; the match to TRBD2 covers 8 bases. Germline loops: CDR1 SGHNT, CDR2 YENEEA. The CDR3 has 17 amino acids. The V segment lost 0 bases and the J segment 1 base; nucleotides outside the gene matches: 8. The CDR3 DNA sequence: TGTGCCAGCAGCTTAGAAACGGGGGGGTCATCGTCCTACGAGCAGTACTTC. Residues: CASSLETGGSSSYEQYF.

This chain uses TRBV11-2 with TRBJ1-1, with 7 bases that match TRBD1. Germline-derived CDR1 and CDR2 are SGHAT and FQNNGV. CDR3 size: 13 residues. The V segment lost 6 bases and the J segment 4 bases; nucleotides outside the gene matches: 5. CDR3 DNA: TGTGCCAGCAGAACCAACAGGGGCACTGAAGCTTTCTTT. Protein product: CASRTNRGTEAFF. The entire variable domain, with the rest obtained from reference TRBV11-2 and TRBJ1-1, is as follows: EAGVAQSPRYKIIEKRQSVAFWCNPISGHATLYWYQQILGQGPKLLIQFQNNGVVDDSQLPKDRFSAERLKGVDSTLKIQPAKLEDSAVYLCASRTNRGTEAFFGQGTRLTVV.

This chain connects TRBV19 to TRBJ2-5; TRBD1 matches at 7 bases. Germline lookup yields CDR1 LNHDA and CDR2 SQIVND (reference sequence). Germline trimming cut 2 bases from V and 1 base from J; bases unmatched to any gene: 10. This CDR3 region has 17 residues. The DNA for the CDR3 is TGTGCCAGTAGTATATTACCTAGGAGACAGGGCCAAGAGACCCAGTACTTC. Encoded protein: CASSILPRRQGQETQYF. The full variable domain, rest sourced from reference TRBV19 and TRBJ2-5, is DGGITQSPKYLFRKEGQNVTLSCEQNLNHDAMYWYRQDPGQGLRLIYYSQIVNDFQKGDIAEGYSVSREKKESFPLTVTSAQKNPTAFYLCASSILPRRQGQETQYFGPGTRLLVL.

In this sample, this clone turned up once. The chain combines TRBV3-1 (or the pseudogene TRBV3-2) with TRBJ2-5; 7 bases align to TRBD1. The germline V gene encodes CDR1 LGHDT and CDR2 YNNKEL (reference sequence). The CDR3 runs to 16 residues. Trimming removed 0 bases from V and 5 bases from J; junction bases left unmatched: 9. The CDR3 sequence is CASSQDPVRGQETQYF. In nucleotides, the CDR3 is TGTGCCAGCAGCCAAGATCCGGTTAGGGGGCAGGAGACCCAGTACTTC.

The DNA of the CDR3 is TGTGCCATCAGAAGGGACGACTATGGCTACACCTTC. Translation: CAIRRDDYGYTF. This chain joins TRBV10-3 and TRBJ1-2, with a weak D call TRBD1 (5 bases). CDR3 length equals 12 residues. In germline, CDR1 is ENHRY, CDR2 SYGVKD. V lost 6 bases, J lost 3 bases, and 8 bases lay in between.

The chain is built from TRBV7-2 and TRBJ1-3, with a possible D match to TRBD1 (5 bases). Germline lookup yields CDR1 SGHTA and CDR2 FQGNSA. The CDR3 extends over 15 amino acids. V lost 3 bases and J 0 bases, leaving 9 bases between the germline ends. The CDR3 protein is CASSLTGPSGNTIYF. CDR3 in DNA: TGTGCCAGCAGCTTGACGGGACCCTCTGGAAACACCATATATTTT.

The chain combines TRBV5-1 with TRBJ1-1; a weak D match, TRBD1 (5 bases). Germline loops: CDR1 SGHRS, CDR2 YFSETQ. Trimming pared 4 bases from V and 5 bases from J, leaving 18 bases between. CDR3 length: 15 amino acids. This CDR3 is CASSAVGQGGTEAFF. CDR3 coding DNA: TGCGCCAGCAGCGCCGTTGGCCAGGGAGGGACTGAAGCTTTCTTT.

This sequence joins TRBV6-1 and TRBJ2-5, with D maybe TRBD1 (6 bases). The germline CDR1 and CDR2 sequences are MNHNS and SASEGT. This CDR3 is 12 amino acids long. V was clipped by 3 bases and J by 7 bases, with 9 bases between them. The CDR3: CASSDPQGTQYF. In DNA, the CDR3 is TGTGCCAGCAGTGACCCACAGGGGACCCAGTACTTC.

This sequence joins TRBV6-5 and TRBJ1-2; 8 positions match TRBD1. V trimming: 5 bases; J trimming: 4 bases; junction bases outside the gene matches: 9. CDR3 length equals 15 residues. Germline V CDR1 and CDR2: MNHEY, SVGAGI. CDR3 amino acids: CASSNEGQALYGYTF. CDR3 sequence (DNA): TGTGCCAGCAGTAATGAGGGACAGGCGCTCTATGGCTACACCTTC.

The chain combines TRBV6-5 with TRBJ1-3; the D gene is possibly TRBD1 (5 bases). This CDR3 has 14 amino acids. From germline, CDR1 is MNHEY and CDR2 SVGAGI. The ends were cut back, 6 bases at V and 0 bases at J, with 9 bases in the middle. The CDR3 DNA is TGTGCCAGCAGAGGGACGAACTCTGGAAACACCATATATTTT. Encoded protein: CASRGTNSGNTIYF.

The rearrangement joins TRBV14 to TRBJ2-7; 9 bases map to TRBD1. Germline CDR1 and CDR2: SGHDN and FVKESK. The CDR3 covers 15 residues. V was pared by 3 bases and J by 9 bases, with 12 bases of the junction left unmatched. The CDR3 sequence: CASSQGQGNWIRQYF. In nucleotides, the CDR3 is TGTGCCAGCAGCCAGGGACAGGGCAACTGGATTCGGCAGTACTTC.

The chain uses TRBV5-4 and TRBJ2-7, with 12 bases identical to TRBD2. V trimming: 6 bases; J trimming: 5 bases; junction bases outside the gene matches: 3. Germline loops: CDR1 SGHNT, CDR2 YYREEE (reference sequence). The CDR3 consists of 13 residues. Here the CDR3 reads CASTLAGGNEQYF. In DNA, the CDR3 is TGTGCCAGCACCCTAGCGGGAGGGAACGAGCAGTACTTC.

The chain carries TRBV19 and TRBJ1-2, with 8 bases identical to TRBD1. The CDR3 loop spans 13 amino acids. Trimming took 6 bases from V and 2 from J; bases not matched to a gene: 2. From germline, CDR1 is LNHDA and CDR2 SQIVND (reference sequence). This CDR3 reads CASRRDRNYGYTF. The CDR3 DNA reads TGTGCCAGTAGGCGGGACAGGAACTATGGCTACACCTTC.

This chain connects TRBV14 to TRBJ2-7; D assignment may be TRBD1 or TRBD2 (5 bases each). Germline CDR1 and CDR2: SGHDN and FVKESK. Deletions cut 0 bases from V and 8 bases from J, with 20 bases between. The CDR3 is 16 amino acids. CDR3 loop: CASSQDLRRVGPKQYF. CDR3 nucleotide sequence: TGTGCCAGCAGCCAAGATCTGCGCAGGGTGGGACCGAAGCAGTACTTC.

V and J are TRBV11-3 and TRBJ2-3; tentative D call: TRBD1 (5 bases). The CDR3 is 15 residues long. V was trimmed by 5 bases and J by 2 bases, leaving 14 bases between them. Germline CDR1 is SGHNT and CDR2 is YENEEA. DNA of the CDR3: TGTGCCAGCAGCACCGCGGACAAAGCCACAGATACGCAGTATTTT. This encodes CASSTADKATDTQYF.

V gene TRBV6-5 combines with J gene TRBJ1-5, with 7 positions matching TRBD1. The germline CDR1 and CDR2 sequences are MNHEY and SVGAGI. The CDR3 totals 14 residues. V shed 6 bases and J 0 bases; nucleotides not matched to a gene: 2. The CDR3 DNA sequence: TGTGCCAGCAGAAGGGACAGTAGCAATCAGCCCCAGCATTTT. Translating it yields CASRRDSSNQPQHF.

V is TRBV7-2 and J is TRBJ2-1, with D possibly TRBD2 on 6 matching bases. Trimming stripped 5 bases from V and 8 bases from J, with 10 bases between. The CDR3 length is 12 residues. In germline, CDR1 is SGHTA, CDR2 FQGNSA. CDR3 residues: CASSLTSYEQFF. Here the CDR3 DNA reads TGTGCCAGCAGCCTAACTAGCTATGAGCAGTTCTTC. Full variable domain (remainder filled in from reference TRBV7-2 and TRBJ2-1): GAGVSQSPSNKVTEKGKDVELRCDPISGHTALYWYRQSLGQGLEFLIYFQGNSAPDKSGLPSDRFSAERTGGSVSTLTIQRTQQEDSAVYLCASSLTSYEQFFGPGTRLTVL.

This clone was picked up a small number of times. This chain connects TRBV28 to TRBJ1-4, with D unclear. Trimming stripped 5 bases from V and 4 bases from J, with 17 bases between. CDR1 is MDHEN and CDR2 is SYDVKM in the germline V gene. This CDR3 spans 16 amino acids. CDR3 amino acids: CASSPPRTGYNEKLFF. The CDR3 region has the DNA TGTGCCAGCAGTCCCCCGAGGACTGGATATAATGAAAAACTGTTTTTT.

The CDR3: CASRLAGGNEQYF. For the CDR3, the DNA is TGTGCCAGCAGGCTAGCGGGAGGGAACGAGCAGTACTTC. The chain is built from TRBV6-5 and TRBJ2-7; 12 bases line up with TRBD2. The CDR3 has 13 amino acids. The junction had 2 bases not matched to a gene; V was cut back by 6 bases and J by 5 bases. Germline V gene sequence: CDR1 MNHEY, CDR2 SVGAGI.

The V and J genes are TRBV28 and TRBJ1-5; D is possibly TRBD1 (5 bases). The CDR3 covers 14 residues. The V gene lost 5 bases and the J gene lost 3 bases, with 11 bases spanning the gap. The germline gives CDR1 MDHEN, CDR2 SYDVKM. CDR3 nucleotides: TGTGCCAGCAGTCGGGACGGAGCCAATCAGCCCCAGCATTTT. Translating it yields CASSRDGANQPQHF.

The genes are TRBV11-2 and TRBJ2-6; 7 nucleotides match TRBD2. Germline assignment: CDR1 SGHAT and CDR2 FQNNGV. This CDR3 has 15 amino acids. V gave up 5 bases and J gave up 4 bases; unmatched junction bases: 5. The CDR3 sequence: CASSKGGLGANVLTF. The CDR3 coding sequence is TGTGCCAGCAGCAAGGGAGGGCTGGGGGCCAACGTCCTGACTTTC.

The V call is TRBV5-1, the J call TRBJ2-7; 8 bases align to TRBD2. Trimming at V came to 3 bases and at J to 2 bases, leaving 7 bases not matched to a gene. Germline loops: CDR1 SGHRS, CDR2 YFSETQ. CDR3 length: 15 residues. For the CDR3, the DNA is TGCGCCAGCAGCTCCACGGGAGGGCCGACCTACGAGCAGTACTTC. Residues: CASSSTGGPTYEQYF. Full variable domain (outside the CDR3, taken from reference TRBV5-1 and TRBJ2-7): KAGVTQTPRYLIKTRGQQVTLSCSPISGHRSVSWYQQTPGQGLQFLFEYFSETQRNKGNFPGRFSGRQFSNSRSEMNVSTLELGDSALYLCASSSTGGPTYEQYFGPGTRLTVT.

This clone was picked up one time. The rearrangement uses TRBV19 and TRBJ1-5, with D tentatively TRBD1 (6 bases). Germline assignment: CDR1 LNHDA and CDR2 SQIVND (reference sequence). The CDR3 has 15 residues. V shed 5 bases and J shed 6 bases, with 17 bases lying between them. CDR3 residues: CASSPTAGASQPQHF. Here the CDR3 DNA reads TGTGCCAGTAGTCCCACGGCGGGGGCGAGTCAGCCCCAGCATTTT.

The rearrangement joins TRBV5-1 to TRBJ1-4, with D hard to call. CDR3 size: 16 residues. Germline CDR1 is SGHRS and CDR2 is YFSETQ. V was shortened by 1 base and J by 0 bases, with 10 bases between the two germline ends. CDR3 nucleotide sequence: TGCGCCAGCAGCTTGAAAGGGCTTGCAACTAATGAAAAACTGTTTTTT. It is translated as CASSLKGLATNEKLFF. The variable domain in full, with the rest retrieved from reference TRBV5-1 and TRBJ1-4, is KAGVTQTPRYLIKTRGQQVTLSCSPISGHRSVSWYQQTPGQGLQFLFEYFSETQRNKGNFPGRFSGRQFSNSRSEMNVSTLELGDSALYLCASSLKGLATNEKLFFGSGTQLSVL.

J is TRBJ2-5 and V is TRBV5-1, with TRBD1 as a possible D gene (6 bases). Germline assignment: CDR1 SGHRS and CDR2 YFSETQ. The CDR3 is 15 residues long. Trimming took off 0 bases at V and 5 bases at J, with 14 bases between the two ends. CDR3 region: CASSLGHRAGETQYF. In DNA form, the CDR3 reads TGCGCCAGCAGCTTGGGGCACAGGGCAGGGGAGACCCAGTACTTC.

The chain couples TRBV19 to TRBJ2-6; D is unclear. Trimming removed 6 bases at V and 0 bases at J, with 9 bases between. There are 15 residues in the CDR3. CDR1 is LNHDA and CDR2 is SQIVND in the germline V gene (reference sequence). CDR3 amino acids: CASSLGNSGANVLTF. CDR3 nucleotides: TGTGCCAGTAGCTTGGGGAACTCTGGGGCCAACGTCCTGACTTTC.